One sample yielded the 11 T cell receptor beta chains listed below, sequenced in a study of Ad26.COV2.S vaccination and SARS-CoV-2 variants. The protocol was immunoSEQ multiplex PCR, while the TCRdb copy is restricted to in-frame clones and leaves out a portion. Of about 100,000 clones in the sample, around three quarters were seen once. This sample comprised peripheral blood, obtained after recovery from COVID-19. These receptors originate from a human donor who had recovered from COVID-19.

This chain uses TRBV11-2 with TRBJ1-1, with D tentatively TRBD1 (6 bases). V was clipped by 5 bases and J by 1 base, with 8 bases between them. The CDR3 loop spans 13 amino acids. The germline V gene encodes CDR1 SGHAT and CDR2 FQNNGV. The CDR3 protein is CASSLTGNTEAFF. CDR3 bases: TGTGCCAGCAGCCTGACAGGGAACACTGAAGCTTTCTTT.

This clone appeared a single time. The rearrangement links TRBV7-2 to TRBJ2-3, with 8 bases that match TRBD2. The CDR3 contains 13 residues. Germline lookup yields CDR1 SGHTA and CDR2 FQGNSA. V lost 8 bases to trimming and J lost 6 bases; unmatched junction nucleotides: 7. CDR3 region: CASRIGGADTQYF. The CDR3, as DNA: TGTGCCAGCCGGATCGGGGGGGCCGATACGCAGTATTTT.

In this sample, this clone turned up a few times. The rearrangement links TRBV5-1 to TRBJ1-2, with 10 positions matching TRBD1. V lost 4 bases to trimming and J lost 2 bases; unmatched junction nucleotides: 11. This CDR3 has 17 residues. The V gene's germline CDR1 is SGHRS and CDR2 YFSETQ. The CDR3 DNA sequence: TGCGCCAGCAGCGGAGGGACAGGGGAGAAGGTAAACTATGGCTACACCTTC. Translation: CASSGGTGEKVNYGYTF. The full variable domain, its missing parts supplied by reference TRBV5-1 and TRBJ1-2, is KAGVTQTPRYLIKTRGQQVTLSCSPISGHRSVSWYQQTPGQGLQFLFEYFSETQRNKGNFPGRFSGRQFSNSRSEMNVSTLELGDSALYLCASSGGTGEKVNYGYTFGSGTRLTVV.

The chain couples TRBV19 to TRBJ1-6; possible D gene TRBD1, 6 bases. There are 15 residues in the CDR3. CDR1 and CDR2 (germline): LNHDA, SQIVND (reference sequence). V was pared by 4 bases and J by 6 bases, with 13 bases between. As DNA, the CDR3 is TGTGCCAGTAGTACTGGACAGTCCCCTAATTCACCCCTCCACTTT. It yields the protein CASSTGQSPNSPLHF.

The J gene is TRBJ2-2, the V gene TRBV30; TRBD1 matches at 8 bases. The CDR3 length is 14 residues. CDR1 is GTSNPN and CDR2 is SVGIG in the germline V gene (reference sequence). The ends lost 4 bases at V and 0 bases at J; junction bases unmatched: 1. The CDR3 reads CAWTGGANTGELFF. In DNA, the CDR3 is TGTGCCTGGACAGGGGGCGCGAACACCGGGGAGCTGTTTTTT.

This rearrangement joins TRBV5-4 to TRBJ2-1; D may correspond to TRBD1 or TRBD2 (5 bases each). The CDR3 spans 13 residues. In germline, CDR1 is SGHNT, CDR2 YYREEE (reference sequence). V was cut by 4 bases and J by 7 bases, with 12 bases left in between. The CDR3 DNA reads TGTGCCAGCAGCAAGTCCGGGGCTAATGAGCAGTTCTTC. It specifies CASSKSGANEQFF.

This clone was counted only a few times. The genes are TRBV6-2 or TRBV6-3 and TRBJ2-7, with D tentatively TRBD2 (5 bases). The CDR3 spans 12 residues. CDR1 and CDR2 (germline): MNHEY, SVGEGT. Trimming cost V 5 bases and J 3 bases, with 8 bases left between them. CDR3 in DNA: TGTGCCAGCAGTCTAGCAAACTACGAGCAGTACTTC. It encodes CASSLANYEQYF.

This chain connects TRBV14 to TRBJ2-1; 9 nucleotides line up with TRBD2. This CDR3 is 20 amino acids long. CDR1 is SGHDN, CDR2 FVKESK, per germline. V shed 0 bases and J 10 bases; nucleotides not matched to a gene: 22. CDR3 loop: CASSQDLRAGGPFGKVEQFF. As DNA, the CDR3 is TGTGCCAGCAGCCAAGATCTCCGGGCGGGGGGGCCTTTTGGTAAAGTAGAGCAGTTCTTC.

V gene TRBV5-1 combines with J gene TRBJ2-5; 10 positions match TRBD2. V lost 2 bases, J lost 4 bases, and 5 bases stayed unmatched. Germline lookup yields CDR1 SGHRS and CDR2 YFSETQ. The CDR3 consists of 15 residues. CDR3 sequence reads: CASSFSGGAPETQYF. The CDR3 region has the DNA TGCGCCAGCAGCTTCAGCGGGGGGGCCCCAGAGACCCAGTACTTC. Together with reference TRBV5-1 and TRBJ2-5, the CDR3 gives the full variable domain: KAGVTQTPRYLIKTRGQQVTLSCSPISGHRSVSWYQQTPGQGLQFLFEYFSETQRNKGNFPGRFSGRQFSNSRSEMNVSTLELGDSALYLCASSFSGGAPETQYFGPGTRLLVL.

The chain has TRBV28 and TRBJ1-2; the match to TRBD1 covers 7 bases. V was clipped by 2 bases and J by 4 bases; unmatched bases: 1. CDR3 length: 13 amino acids. From germline, CDR1 is MDHEN and CDR2 SYDVKM. CDR3 sequence: CASSLRGPYGYTF. The CDR3 coding sequence is TGTGCCAGCAGTTTAAGGGGGCCCTATGGCTACACCTTC.

This chain joins TRBV4-2 and TRBJ2-2; 10 bases agree with TRBD2. The germline V gene has CDR1 LGHNA and CDR2 YNFKEQ. The CDR3 spans 19 residues. J was trimmed by 2 bases and V by 0 bases; bases with no gene match: 9. Written as DNA, the CDR3 is TGTGCCAGCAGCCAAGACCAACTAGCGGGGCGAATAAACACCGGGGAGCTGTTTTTT. Its protein is CASSQDQLAGRINTGELFF.